The 27 T cell receptor beta chains below come from one sample, sequenced in a study of T-cell reconstitution after alpha-beta-depleted transplantation in children (TCRdb year 2016). Libraries were constructed by PCR. These reads were obtained on an Illumina HiSeq 2500. Molecular barcoding was employed in the preparation of TCR libraries, with unique molecular identifiers being used to normalize TCRbeta repertoire quantification. The raw public data were reprocessed by TCRdb itself: fastp quality trimming at Q25, MiXCR clonotype calling, in-frame beta chains only. When rows share a CDR3 protein, they turn into one entry using the most common DNA and genes. For this sample the table gives approximately 490,000 distinct CDR3 sequences, of which 12% were detected only once. The ten largest clones take up roughly 5.4% of the sample. Specimen: PBMCs from the stem cell graft donor, collected from the stem cell graft. These receptors all come from a human donor who donated a stem cell graft to a child with combined immunodeficiency.

V usage is TRBV20-1 and J usage is TRBJ2-3; D tentatively fits TRBD1 or TRBD2 (6 bases each). V was cut by 4 bases and J by 4 bases, with 24 bases left in between. Germline CDR1 and CDR2: DFQATT and SNEGSKA (reference sequence). This CDR3 region has 17 residues. In nucleotides, the CDR3 is TGCAGTGCTATCCGTGGGGGGCCCTCCCTTTTACCAGATACGCAGTATTTT. This sequence encodes CSAIRGGPSLLPDTQYF.

This clonotype was found a few times. The J gene is TRBJ1-5, the V gene TRBV19; D unresolved. CDR1 is LNHDA, CDR2 SQIVND, per germline (reference sequence). Trimming took off 3 bases at V and 4 bases at J, with 10 bases between the two ends. This CDR3 has 14 amino acids. The CDR3 DNA reads TGTGCCAGTAGTATCGGGCAGAATAATCAGCCCCAGCATTTT. It translates to CASSIGQNNQPQHF.

The rearrangement uses TRBV2 and TRBJ2-1; D tentatively reads TRBD1 or TRBD2 (6 bases each). In germline, CDR1 is SNHLY, CDR2 FYNNEI. V gave up 1 base and J gave up 8 bases, with 15 bases separating them. The CDR3 extends over 15 amino acids. DNA of the CDR3: TGTGCCAGCAGTGAAGGGGGGGCGCTTCTTGATGAGCAGTTCTTC. Its protein is CASSEGGALLDEQFF. The full variable domain, completed using reference TRBV2 and TRBJ2-1, is EPEVTQTPSHQVTQMGQEVILRCVPISNHLYFYWYRQILGQKVEFLVSFYNNEISEKSEIFDDQFSVERPDGSNFTLKIRSTKLEDSAMYFCASSEGGALLDEQFFGPGTRLTVL.

This clonotype was observed at least ten times. The chain uses TRBV12-3 or TRBV12-4 and TRBJ2-3, with unresolved D. The CDR3 has 12 residues. V dropped 4 bases and J dropped 2 bases, with 4 bases sitting between them. The CDR3: CASSYTTDTQYF. Here the CDR3 DNA reads TGTGCCAGCAGTTACACCACAGATACGCAGTATTTT.

This clonotype was detected only a few times. The chain carries TRBV7-9 and TRBJ1-1; tentative D call: TRBD1 (6 bases). Trimming stripped 8 bases from V and 8 bases from J, with 18 bases between. From germline, CDR1 is SEHNR and CDR2 FQNEAQ (reference sequence). CDR3 size: 13 residues. The CDR3 here is CASESWGGSEAFF. CDR3 sequence (DNA): TGTGCCAGCGAGTCTTGGGGGGGCAGCGAAGCTTTCTTT.

This clonotype turned up a few times. This chain links TRBV5-5 with TRBJ2-2, with D maybe TRBD2 (5 bases). The CDR3 consists of 15 residues. Germline V lookup: CDR1 SGHKS, CDR2 YYEKEE (reference sequence). Trimming removed 4 bases from V and 3 bases from J, with 13 bases in between. CDR3 region: CASSPTSSYTGELFF. The CDR3 DNA sequence: TGTGCCAGCAGCCCTACCTCTAGCTACACCGGGGAGCTGTTTTTT. Combining the CDR3 with reference TRBV5-5 and TRBJ2-2 gives the whole variable domain DAGVTQSPTHLIKTRGQQVTLRCSPISGHKSVSWYQQVLGQGPQFIFQYYEKEERGRGNFPDRFSARQFPNYSSELNVNALLLGDSALYLCASSPTSSYTGELFFGEGSRLTVL.

This clonotype was detected many times. The chain joins TRBV6-2 or TRBV6-3 to TRBJ2-3; 7 bases are a match to TRBD2. The CDR3 runs to 15 residues. CDR1 and CDR2 from the germline V gene are MNHEY and SVGEGT. V lost 6 bases, J lost 2 bases, and 8 bases stayed unmatched. CDR3 sequence: CASRLDGGNTDTQYF. In DNA form, the CDR3 reads TGTGCCAGCAGACTCGACGGGGGGAACACAGATACGCAGTATTTT.

This clonotype was recorded a few times. This sequence joins TRBV5-5 and TRBJ2-1; 12 positions match TRBD2. There are 15 residues in the CDR3. The V and J ends lost 2 bases and 8 bases, in that order; junction bases with no gene match: 5. Germline CDR1 is SGHKS and CDR2 is YYEKEE (reference sequence). The CDR3 DNA is TGTGCCAGCAGCTTCCGACTAGCGGGAGTGGATGAGCAGTTCTTC. Its protein is CASSFRLAGVDEQFF.

The V gene is TRBV7-9, the J gene TRBJ2-5, with D possibly TRBD1 on 5 matching bases. Germline CDR1 SEHNR, CDR2 FQNEAQ (reference sequence). V was pared by 2 bases and J by 3 bases, with 10 bases between. CDR3 length: 14 amino acids. The CDR3 region has the DNA TGTGCCAGCAGCTTAATGGTAGGGGAAGAGACCCAGTACTTC. Translated, it gives CASSLMVGEETQYF.

This clonotype occurred many times. The CDR3 spells CAITVQGSNTEAFF. The CDR3 nucleotides read TGTGCCATCACTGTGCAGGGATCGAACACTGAAGCTTTCTTT. The V call is TRBV10-3, the J call TRBJ1-1, with D possibly TRBD1 on 5 matching bases. This CDR3 contains 14 residues. Germline V gives CDR1 ENHRY, CDR2 SYGVKD. V lost 7 bases to trimming and J lost 1 base, with 13 bases between them.

This clonotype has only a few counts. The chain uses TRBV7-6 and TRBJ1-2, with D tentatively TRBD1 (5 bases). The CDR3 has 15 amino acids. The germline V and J ends were trimmed by 3 bases and 8 bases, with 19 bases remaining between them. CDR1 is SGHVS, CDR2 FNYEAQ, per germline. CDR3 in amino acids: CASSLLGGAPGGYTF. CDR3 nucleotides: TGTGCCAGCAGCTTGCTAGGTGGGGCGCCCGGAGGCTACACCTTC. Supplemented by reference TRBV7-6 and TRBJ1-2, the full variable domain reads GAGVSQSPRYKVTKRGQDVALRCDPISGHVSLYWYRQALGQGPEFLTYFNYEAQQDKSGLPNDRFSAERPEGSISTLTIQRTEQRDSAMYRCASSLLGGAPGGYTFGSGTRLTVV.

This clonotype was recorded many times. This chain joins TRBV10-3 and TRBJ2-3; D is perhaps TRBD1 or TRBD2 (6 bases each). Deletions cut 8 bases from V and 5 bases from J, with 17 bases between. This CDR3 contains 14 residues. Germline V CDR1 and CDR2: ENHRY, SYGVKD. The DNA for the CDR3 is TGTGCCATCGGTCTTGGGGGGCGGAGAGATACGCAGTATTTT. It specifies CAIGLGGRRDTQYF.

The chain employs TRBV6-1 and TRBJ1-5; D possibly corresponds to TRBD1 (5 bases). Trimming removed 1 base at V and 2 bases at J, with 9 bases between. Looked up from germline, CDR1 is MNHNS and CDR2 is SASEGT. The CDR3 is 15 amino acids. The CDR3 is CASSEGGLGNQPQHF. The DNA for the CDR3 is TGTGCCAGCAGTGAAGGGGGACTCGGCAATCAGCCCCAGCATTTT.

This clonotype was counted between two and nine times. This chain uses TRBV19 with TRBJ2-3; 7 nucleotides line up with TRBD2. After removal of 7 bases from V and 0 bases from J, the junction contained 7 bases not matched to a gene. CDR1 and CDR2 (germline): LNHDA, SQIVND (reference sequence). This CDR3 contains 15 residues. For the CDR3, the DNA is TGTGCCAGTACCGGGGGTAGCGGGAGCACAGATACGCAGTATTTT. Translating it yields CASTGGSGSTDTQYF.

The chain carries TRBV9 and TRBJ2-1; D possibly corresponds to TRBD1 (5 bases). V was trimmed by 3 bases and J by 2 bases, leaving 18 bases between them. The CDR3 sequence is 17 residues long. The germline V gene encodes CDR1 SGDLS and CDR2 YYNGEE. CDR3 nucleotide sequence: TGTGCCAGCAGCGAGGACCCGACGACAGCCCCCTACAATGAGCAGTTCTTC. Residues: CASSEDPTTAPYNEQFF.

This chain joins TRBV7-9 and TRBJ2-3; 11 bases align to TRBD1. CDR1 is SEHNR and CDR2 is FQNEAQ in the germline V gene (reference sequence). The V segment lost 7 bases and the J segment 4 bases; nucleotides outside the gene matches: 4. This CDR3 has 14 residues. CDR3 in DNA: TGTGCCAGCACCTGGGACAGGGGGTCAGATACGCAGTATTTT. Its translation is CASTWDRGSDTQYF.

This sequence joins TRBV29-1 and TRBJ2-2; 7 nucleotides agree with TRBD2. With 8 bases clipped from V and 1 base from J, the junction kept 1 base outside the gene matches. Germline CDR1 and CDR2: SQVTM and ANQGSEA. CDR3 length: 12 amino acids. CDR3 coding DNA: TGCAGCTCGGGGGGGAACACCGGGGAGCTGTTTTTT. It specifies CSSGGNTGELFF.

This chain connects TRBV6-2 or TRBV6-3 to TRBJ2-7; unclear D gene. Trimming removed 6 bases from V and 0 bases from J, with 9 bases in between. CDR1 and CDR2 (germline): MNHEY, SVGEGT. This CDR3 is 13 amino acids long. As DNA, the CDR3 is TGTGCCAGCAGCACCCAGGACTCCTACGAGCAGTACTTC. Translation gives CASSTQDSYEQYF.

This clonotype was observed many times. CDR3 sequence: CASSQITIMPNEQFF. The CDR3 DNA reads TGCGCCAGCAGCCAAATAACCATCATGCCCAATGAGCAGTTCTTC. The chain carries TRBV4-3 and TRBJ2-1; D uncertain. Trimming took off 2 bases at V and 6 bases at J, with 14 bases between the two ends. The CDR3 has 15 residues. The germline CDR1 and CDR2 sequences are LGHNA and YSLEER.

This clonotype has a handful of counts. CDR3 sequence: CASSLARPISTQYF. As DNA, the CDR3 is TGTGCCAGCAGCTTAGCGCGGCCGATTTCTACGCAGTATTTT. The V gene is TRBV7-2, the J gene TRBJ2-3; D not resolved. Germline CDR1 is SGHTA and CDR2 is FQGNSA. The CDR3 is made up of 14 amino acids. Trimming took 0 bases from V and 8 from J, leaving 12 bases between them.

The chain recombines TRBV7-8 with TRBJ2-2; weak D call: TRBD2 (5 bases). Germline CDR1 and CDR2: SGHVS and FQNEAQ. The CDR3 is 16 amino acids. V was shortened by 3 bases and J by 4 bases, with 15 bases between the two germline ends. The CDR3 sequence is CASSLRVDGSTGELFF. For the CDR3, the DNA is TGTGCCAGCAGCTTGCGGGTGGACGGTAGCACCGGGGAGCTGTTTTTT.

This chain connects TRBV6-5 to TRBJ1-2, with 10 bases that match TRBD1. After removal of 6 bases from V and 4 bases from J, the junction contained 11 bases not matched to a gene. Germline lookup yields CDR1 MNHEY and CDR2 SVGAGI. CDR3 size: 16 residues. The CDR3 DNA is TGTGCCAGCAGGACTCGGGACAGGGGATCGGGCTATGGCTACACCTTC. Translated: CASRTRDRGSGYGYTF.

Many counts were recorded for this clonotype. This chain links TRBV24-1 with TRBJ1-5; D is ambiguous. V lost 7 bases to trimming and J lost 6 bases, with 15 bases between them. This CDR3 is 14 amino acids long. CDR1 KGHDR and CDR2 SFDVKD come from the germline V gene. The CDR3 loop reads CATSPARSGQPQHF. DNA for the CDR3: TGTGCCACCAGCCCCGCCCGCAGTGGTCAGCCCCAGCATTTT.

The V call is TRBV18, the J call TRBJ2-2; tentative D call: TRBD2 (6 bases). This CDR3 region has 14 residues. In germline, CDR1 is KGHSH, CDR2 LQKENI. V was cut by 8 bases and J by 0 bases, with 10 bases left in between. The CDR3 sequence is CASAGLTNTGELFF. The CDR3 nucleotides are TGTGCCAGCGCGGGACTTACGAACACCGGGGAGCTGTTTTTT.

A note on this clonotype: This clone may be a read error of a much larger clone one base away. Here the CDR3 omits its conserved ending phenylalanine or tryptophan, so a read error is the likely source. The chain links TRBV4-3 to TRBJ2-7, with no clear D. CDR1 and CDR2 (germline): LGHNA, YSLEER. The V end lost 4 bases, the J end lost 0 bases, and 13 bases lay between the germline ends. The CDR3 runs 15 residues. The CDR3, as DNA: TGCGCCAGCAGCCGCGTGGACGGACGCTCCTACGAGCAGTACTAC. Protein product: CASSRVDGRSYEQYY.

This clonotype was recorded at least ten times. The rearrangement uses TRBV7-9 and TRBJ2-5; TRBD2 matches 10 bases. V dropped 5 bases and J dropped 4; count of bases not matched to a gene: 10. Germline V gene lookup returns CDR1 SEHNR and CDR2 FQNEAQ (reference sequence). The CDR3 sequence is 16 residues long. The CDR3 DNA reads as TGTGCCAGCAGCAAGGGACTAGCGCAAGAGGTAGAGACCCAGTACTTC. Protein sequence: CASSKGLAQEVETQYF.

In its sample, this clonotype was seen a few times. As DNA, the CDR3 is TGCAGTGCTAGGGCGGCAGCCTGGGACACCGGGGAGCTGTTTTTT. It translates to CSARAAAWDTGELFF. The genes are TRBV20-1 and TRBJ2-2, with unresolved D. V gave up 3 bases and J gave up 3 bases, with 14 bases separating them. The germline CDR1 and CDR2 sequences are DFQATT and SNEGSKA (reference sequence). The CDR3 sequence is 15 residues long.